This T cell receptor beta chain originates from a study of blood T cell repertoires in COVID-19. The overall study: T cells, B-cell-depleted T cells, or PBMCs supplied cDNA or gDNA.

This CDR3 spans 16 amino acids. The germline gives CDR1 SGHRS, CDR2 YFSETQ. Trimming at V came to 2 bases and at J to 3 bases, leaving 1 base not matched to a gene. In the original processing: Amplifying reference gene primers gave estimates of nucleated cell counts. Only in-frame clones appear in the TCRdb table, and some are missing; sequencing was by immunoSEQ multiplex PCR. V and J calls and clone size are copied from that table; D and trimming were computed from the DNA. Of about 120,000 clones listed, around 79% are singletons. This sequence originates from a man aged 65 to 79 with acute or convalescent COVID-19. Sequences were obtained from peripheral blood. The rearrangement joins TRBV5-1 to TRBJ2-2; 13 nucleotides align to TRBD2. CDR3 bases: TGCGCCAGCAGCTTCGGACTAGCGGGGGACACCGGGGAGCTGTTTTTT. Its translation is CASSFGLAGDTGELFF.